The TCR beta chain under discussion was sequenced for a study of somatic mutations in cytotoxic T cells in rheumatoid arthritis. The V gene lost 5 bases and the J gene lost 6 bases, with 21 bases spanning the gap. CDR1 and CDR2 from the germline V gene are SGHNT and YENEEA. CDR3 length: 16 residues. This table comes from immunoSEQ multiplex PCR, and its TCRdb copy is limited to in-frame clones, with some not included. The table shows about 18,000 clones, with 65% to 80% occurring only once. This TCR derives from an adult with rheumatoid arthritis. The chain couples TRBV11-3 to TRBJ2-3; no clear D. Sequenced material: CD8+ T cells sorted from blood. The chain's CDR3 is CASSHGPSLPIDTQYF. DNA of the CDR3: TGTGCCAGCAGCCATGGACCCTCCTTACCCATCGATACGCAGTATTTT.